A selection of T cell receptor beta chains follows, all from one sample in a study of blood T cell repertoires in COVID-19. The repertoire was sequenced with immunoSEQ multiplex PCR; TCRdb's copy has only in-frame clones and lacks some. Of approximately 200,000 clones listed, about 88% were seen once; the top ten hold under 3.5%. Material: peripheral blood. These receptors came from a woman between 25 and 40 years old with active or convalescent COVID-19. Both conserved end residues are part of each CDR3. Each record gives: D gene, J gene, clone size, V gene, CDR3 protein, CDR3 DNA. D genes are given only for firm matches. Rows may omit the clone size; those that give it use once, few, many or a size class.

D: NA
J: TRBJ2-1
size: NA
V: TRBV14
CDR3: CASSQDLRIQGYNEQFF
DNA: TGTGCCAGCAGCCAAGATCTTAGAATACAGGGATACAATGAGCAGTTCTTC

D: TRBD1
J: TRBJ1-6
size: NA
V: TRBV10-1
CDR3: CASSAGTGNNSPLHF
DNA: TGCGCCAGCAGTGCAGGGACAGGGAATAATTCACCCCTCCACTTT

D: TRBD1
J: TRBJ1-4
size: few
V: TRBV4-1
CDR3: CASRPRGQGDSEKLFF
DNA: TGCGCCAGCAGGCCAAGGGGACAGGGGGATTCGGAAAAACTGTTTTTT

D: TRBD2
J: TRBJ2-3
size: NA
V: TRBV6-5
CDR3: CASSYSGSGSPDTQYF
DNA: TGTGCCAGCAGTTACTCGGGTAGCGGGAGCCCAGATACGCAGTATTTT

D: NA
J: TRBJ1-2
size: NA
V: TRBV27
CDR3: CASSLYPGPGGGYTF
DNA: TGTGCCAGCAGTTTATACCCGGGACCGGGGGGCGGCTACACCTTC

D: NA
J: TRBJ1-5
size: NA
V: TRBV15
CDR3: CATSSSGGLPQHF
DNA: TGTGCCACCAGCAGTTCAGGAGGACTGCCCCAGCATTTT

D: TRBD1
J: TRBJ2-7
size: NA
V: TRBV7-8
CDR3: CASRPRQGANYEQYF
DNA: TGTGCCAGCAGACCTCGACAGGGGGCGAATTACGAGCAGTACTTC

D: TRBD2
J: TRBJ2-2
size: NA
V: TRBV10-2
CDR3: CATRTSGRTGELFF
DNA: TGCGCCACCCGGACTAGCGGGAGGACCGGGGAGCTGTTTTTT

D: NA
J: TRBJ2-5
size: once
V: TRBV25-1
CDR3: CASSEGTYKETQYF
DNA: TGTGCCAGCAGTGAAGGGACATACAAAGAGACCCAGTACTTC

D: TRBD2
J: TRBJ2-5
size: NA
V: TRBV5-1
CDR3: CASSLARGRAQETQYF
DNA: TGCGCCAGCAGCTTGGCCAGAGGGAGGGCCCAGGAGACCCAGTACTTC

D: TRBD1
J: TRBJ1-1
size: NA
V: TRBV12-5
CDR3: CASGVGQSNTEAFF
DNA: TGTGCTAGTGGGGTGGGACAGTCGAACACTGAAGCTTTCTTT

D: NA
J: TRBJ2-5
size: NA
V: TRBV5-1
CDR3: CASSLDGETQYF
DNA: TGCGCCAGCAGCTTGGACGGGGAGACCCAGTACTTC

D: NA
J: TRBJ1-6
size: NA
V: TRBV2
CDR3: CASSGHRVIGSPLHF
DNA: TGTGCCAGCAGTGGCCACAGGGTGATCGGTTCACCCCTCCACTTT

D: NA
J: TRBJ2-1
size: NA
V: TRBV5-1
CDR3: CASSLSRAAEQFF
DNA: TGCGCCAGCAGCTTGAGTCGTGCGGCTGAGCAGTTCTTC

D: NA
J: TRBJ2-1
size: NA
V: TRBV7-6
CDR3: CASSPTGNEQFF
DNA: TGTGCCAGCAGCCCAACAGGTAATGAGCAGTTCTTC

D: NA
J: TRBJ1-4
size: NA
V: TRBV3-1/TRBV3-2
CDR3: CASSFKGPTNEKLFF
DNA: TGTGCCAGCAGTTTCAAGGGGCCAACTAATGAAAAACTGTTTTTT

D: TRBD1
J: TRBJ1-1
size: NA
V: TRBV6-5
CDR3: CASSYFEDREAFF
DNA: TGTGCCAGCAGTTACTTTGAGGACAGGGAAGCTTTCTTT

D: TRBD2
J: TRBJ2-1
size: NA
V: TRBV4-1
CDR3: CASSQHQAGGPEDEQFF
DNA: TGCGCCAGCAGCCAGCACCAAGCGGGAGGTCCCGAGGATGAGCAGTTCTTC

D: NA
J: TRBJ1-2
size: NA
V: TRBV11-1
CDR3: CASSLSGVDYGYTF
DNA: TGTGCCAGCAGCCTCTCGGGGGTCGACTATGGCTACACCTTC

D: NA
J: TRBJ1-1
size: NA
V: TRBV3-1/TRBV3-2
CDR3: CASGPVGGAGEAFF
DNA: TGTGCCAGCGGCCCCGTGGGGGGGGCCGGTGAAGCTTTCTTT

D: TRBD1
J: TRBJ2-2
size: NA
V: TRBV10-1
CDR3: CASSESHRGRGELFF
DNA: TGCGCCAGCAGTGAGTCTCACAGGGGGCGAGGGGAGCTGTTTTTT

D: TRBD1
J: TRBJ2-3
size: NA
V: TRBV13
CDR3: CASSPPGGLDTQYF
DNA: TGTGCCAGCAGCCCCCCAGGGGGCCTAGATACGCAGTATTTT

D: TRBD1
J: TRBJ2-6
size: NA
V: TRBV24-1
CDR3: CATSDWGQTSGANVLTF
DNA: TGTGCCACCAGTGATTGGGGACAGACTTCTGGGGCCAACGTCCTGACTTTC

D: TRBD1
J: TRBJ2-3
size: NA
V: TRBV7-9
CDR3: CASSAGTVLDTQYF
DNA: TGTGCCAGCAGCGCCGGGACAGTTCTAGATACGCAGTATTTT

D: NA
J: TRBJ1-1
size: NA
V: TRBV6-6
CDR3: CASSYGGRNTEAFF
DNA: TGTGCCAGCAGTTACGGAGGACGGAACACTGAAGCTTTCTTT

D: NA
J: TRBJ2-5
size: NA
V: TRBV18
CDR3: CASSPSNSGETQYF
DNA: TGTGCCAGCTCACCAAGCAACAGTGGGGAGACCCAGTACTTC

D: TRBD2
J: TRBJ2-3
size: NA
V: TRBV4-2
CDR3: CASSQKLTGGLSTDTQYF
DNA: TGTGCCAGCAGCCAAAAGCTGACGGGAGGGCTCAGCACAGATACGCAGTATTTT

D: NA
J: TRBJ1-1
size: NA
V: TRBV10-3
CDR3: CAISELQINTEAFF
DNA: TGTGCCATCAGTGAGTTACAGATTAACACTGAAGCTTTCTTT

D: NA
J: TRBJ1-1
size: few
V: TRBV27
CDR3: CASSYRDGTDSFF
DNA: TGTGCCAGCAGTTACAGGGACGGGACGGATTCTTTCTTT

D: TRBD1
J: TRBJ1-4
size: NA
V: TRBV6-5
CDR3: CASKGQGPNEKLFF
DNA: TGTGCCAGCAAGGGACAGGGACCTAATGAAAAACTGTTTTTT

D: TRBD1
J: TRBJ1-5
size: once
V: TRBV15
CDR3: CATSRAGGDQPQHF
DNA: TGTGCCACCAGCAGAGCAGGGGGCGATCAGCCCCAGCATTTT

D: TRBD1
J: TRBJ1-5
size: NA
V: TRBV24-1
CDR3: CATSGTGGYQPQHF
DNA: TGTGCCACCAGTGGGACAGGGGGCTATCAGCCCCAGCATTTT

D: NA
J: TRBJ1-1
size: NA
V: TRBV4-1
CDR3: CASSPYPGITEAFF
DNA: TGCGCCAGCAGCCCTTACCCGGGGATCACTGAAGCTTTCTTT

D: NA
J: TRBJ1-2
size: NA
V: TRBV30
CDR3: CAWSPVGRESYGYTF
DNA: TGTGCCTGGAGTCCGGTAGGGAGGGAGTCTTACGGCTACACCTTC

D: TRBD2
J: TRBJ2-7
size: NA
V: TRBV28
CDR3: CASSSPGLPYYEQYF
DNA: TGTGCCAGCAGTTCACCGGGACTACCATACTACGAGCAGTACTTC

D: TRBD2
J: TRBJ2-2
size: NA
V: TRBV29-1
CDR3: CSAIASSGRNTGELFF
DNA: TGCAGCGCAATTGCATCTAGCGGGAGAAACACCGGGGAGCTGTTTTTT

D: NA
J: TRBJ2-7
size: NA
V: TRBV14
CDR3: CASSQGITAAYEQYF
DNA: TGTGCCAGCAGCCAAGGTATTACGGCGGCCTACGAGCAGTACTTC

D: TRBD2
J: TRBJ2-7
size: once
V: TRBV28
CDR3: CASSQTSGRASYEQYF
DNA: TGTGCCAGCAGTCAAACTAGCGGGAGGGCCTCCTACGAGCAGTACTTC

D: TRBD1
J: TRBJ1-4
size: NA
V: TRBV2
CDR3: CASFQGPGQGREKLFF
DNA: TGTGCCAGCTTCCAGGGACCGGGACAGGGACGAGAAAAACTGTTTTTT

D: NA
J: TRBJ1-1
size: NA
V: TRBV6-4
CDR3: CASSAQGNTEAFF
DNA: TGTGCCAGCAGTGCCCAGGGGAACACTGAAGCTTTCTTT

D: NA
J: TRBJ2-7
size: NA
V: TRBV6-5
CDR3: CASSFRGQEQYF
DNA: TGTGCCAGCAGTTTCCGAGGACAGGAGCAGTACTTC

D: TRBD1
J: TRBJ1-2
size: NA
V: TRBV28
CDR3: CASSPTGVPNTF
DNA: TGTGCCAGCAGCCCGACAGGGGTGCCCAACACCTTC